This T cell receptor beta chain was recovered during a study of blood T cell repertoires in COVID-19. Profiling relied on immunoSEQ multiplex PCR, and the TCRdb table lists in-frame clones only, not all of them. Of some 120,000 clones in the sample, 80% to 85% were seen once. CDR1 is SNHLY and CDR2 is FYNNEI in the germline V gene. With 5 bases clipped from V and 2 bases from J, the junction kept 4 bases outside the gene matches. This CDR3 is 14 amino acids long. The sample consisted of peripheral blood. V is TRBV2 and J is TRBJ2-7, with TRBD1 matching over 9 bases. The TCR was taken from a man between 65 and 85 years old with acute or convalescent COVID-19. The CDR3 loop reads CASSTGGLTYEQYF. CDR3 DNA: TGTGCCAGCAGTACAGGGGGCCTTACCTACGAGCAGTACTTC.